One sample yielded the 23 T cell receptor beta chains listed below, sequenced in a study of cytomegalovirus exposure and HLA in healthy donors. The study ran its PCR with 60 Vbeta and 13 Jbeta primers. Here immunoSEQ multiplex PCR was the method, and the copy in TCRdb shows in-frame clones only, minus some. Of around 150,000 clones listed, approximately 80% were seen once; the top ten hold about 6.8%. Sample: PBMCs. The receptors here all came from a man aged 45-65 years in good health and CMV-seropositive.

The chain employs TRBV6-4 and TRBJ2-3; TRBD2 matches 7 bases. There are 14 residues in the CDR3. V dropped 5 bases and J dropped 3; count of bases not matched to a gene: 5. The germline CDR1 and CDR2 sequences are MRHNA and SNTAGT. The CDR3 loop reads CASSQVAGTDTQYF. The DNA for the CDR3 is TGTGCCAGCAGTCAGGTAGCGGGTACAGATACGCAGTATTTT.

This rearrangement joins TRBV19 to TRBJ1-5; TRBD1 matches at 8 bases. V shed 4 bases, J shed 2 bases, and the junction held 4 bases outside the gene matches. The CDR3 runs to 15 residues. Germline-derived CDR1 and CDR2 are LNHDA and SQIVND (reference sequence). The CDR3 sequence: CASSTPTGGNQPQHF. For the CDR3, the DNA is TGTGCCAGTAGTACCCCGACAGGGGGCAATCAGCCCCAGCATTTT.

The rearrangement joins TRBV7-9 to TRBJ2-2, with 7 bases that match TRBD1. Germline V gene sequence: CDR1 SEHNR, CDR2 FQNEAQ (reference sequence). V dropped 5 bases and J dropped 8; count of bases not matched to a gene: 14. The CDR3 is 16 residues long. CDR3 loop: CASSPGTARKSGELFF. The DNA of the CDR3 is TGTGCCAGCAGCCCCGGGACAGCCAGAAAATCGGGGGAGCTGTTTTTT.

The chain is built from TRBV7-6 and TRBJ2-7; 16 bases line up with TRBD2. Germline loops: CDR1 SGHVS, CDR2 FNYEAQ. V shed 5 bases and J 9 bases; nucleotides not matched to a gene: 7. This CDR3 has 15 amino acids. The CDR3 spells CASSLGTSGGAAQYF. The CDR3 DNA follows: TGTGCCAGCAGCCTCGGGACTAGCGGGGGGGCAGCGCAGTACTTC. Drawing the rest from reference TRBV7-6 and TRBJ2-7, the complete variable domain is GAGVSQSPRYKVTKRGQDVALRCDPISGHVSLYWYRQALGQGPEFLTYFNYEAQQDKSGLPNDRFSAERPEGSISTLTIQRTEQRDSAMYRCASSLGTSGGAAQYFGPGTRLTVT.

This clone was counted once. The chain is built from TRBV11-2 and TRBJ2-7, with 9 positions matching TRBD1. The CDR3 loop spans 15 amino acids. The V segment lost 3 bases and the J segment 2 bases; nucleotides outside the gene matches: 5. Germline CDR1 reads SGHAT; CDR2 reads FQNNGV. CDR3 DNA sequence: TGTGCCAGCAGCTTTGGACAGGGGCGCACCTACGAGCAGTACTTC. Amino acid sequence: CASSFGQGRTYEQYF.

The J gene is TRBJ2-2, the V gene TRBV28; TRBD2 agrees at 14 bases. CDR1 and CDR2 from the germline V gene are MDHEN and SYDVKM. V shed 6 bases and J 6 bases; nucleotides not matched to a gene: 9. The CDR3 sequence is 17 residues long. Here the CDR3 reads CASSFRRLAGGAGELFF. Written as DNA, the CDR3 is TGTGCCAGCAGCTTTCGTCGACTAGCGGGAGGGGCCGGGGAGCTGTTTTTT.

This clone came up once. The chain has TRBV29-1 and TRBJ2-7, with a weak D call TRBD1 (6 bases). CDR1 and CDR2 from the germline V gene are SQVTM and ANQGSEA. The ends were cut back, 4 bases at V and 4 bases at J, with 29 bases in the middle. The CDR3 spans 18 residues. The CDR3 reads CSVAETGLMTASTYEQYV. The DNA for the CDR3 is TGCAGCGTTGCCGAGACAGGCCTAATGACGGCCAGTACGTACGAGCAGTACGTC.

There are a few counts of this clone. V and J are TRBV30 and TRBJ1-5; 8 bases align to TRBD1. The ends lost 3 bases at V and 6 bases at J; junction bases unmatched: 4. The CDR3 runs to 13 residues. Germline-derived CDR1 and CDR2 are GTSNPN and SVGIG (reference sequence). The CDR3 DNA follows: TGTGCCTGGAGCCGGACAGGGATTCAGCCCCAGCATTTT. It codes for CAWSRTGIQPQHF.

V usage is TRBV2 and J usage is TRBJ1-1; D is unclear. Germline assignment: CDR1 SNHLY and CDR2 FYNNEI. The length of the CDR3 is 13 residues. The V end lost 8 bases, the J end lost 2 bases, and 12 bases lay between the germline ends. For the CDR3, the DNA is TGTGCCAGCGGCGGGATTCCCAACACTGAAGCTTTCTTT. It specifies CASGGIPNTEAFF.

The chain couples TRBV7-8 to TRBJ2-7, with D perhaps matching TRBD2 (5 bases). CDR1 is SGHVS and CDR2 is FQNEAQ in the germline V gene. There are 13 residues in the CDR3. Deletions cut 1 base from V and 4 bases from J, with 8 bases between. The CDR3 region is CASSLDGLYEQYF. The CDR3 nucleotides read TGTGCCAGCAGCTTAGATGGACTTTACGAGCAGTACTTC.

The chain is built from TRBV19 and TRBJ1-5; TRBD1 matches at 7 bases. The CDR3 is made up of 16 amino acids. Trimming cost V 3 bases and J 0 bases; bases outside gene matches: 5. Germline V gene lookup returns CDR1 LNHDA and CDR2 SQIVND (reference sequence). The CDR3 coding sequence is TGTGCCAGTAGTATCATCGACAGGGCTAGCAATCAGCCCCAGCATTTT. Translated, it gives CASSIIDRASNQPQHF.

Here the CDR3 DNA reads TGTGCCACCAGCACCCAGACTAGCATTTACGAGCAGTACTTC. Amino acid sequence: CATSTQTSIYEQYF. This chain connects TRBV15 to TRBJ2-7; 7 nucleotides agree with TRBD2. Germline loops: CDR1 LNHNV, CDR2 YYDKDF (reference sequence). This CDR3 has 14 residues. V was clipped by 4 bases and J by 4 bases; unmatched bases: 7.

The rearrangement joins TRBV4-2 to TRBJ1-2; D remains unclear. With 0 bases removed from V and 5 bases from J, the gap between germline ends came to 10 bases. Germline V gene lookup returns CDR1 LGHNA and CDR2 YNFKEQ. There are 14 residues in the CDR3. CDR3 in amino acids: CASSQDGSGYGYTF. CDR3 bases: TGTGCCAGCAGCCAAGACGGGTCCGGGTATGGCTACACCTTC.

The rearrangement uses TRBV7-8 and TRBJ1-2, with 8 bases identical to TRBD1. The CDR3 has 17 amino acids. V dropped 1 base and J dropped 2; count of bases not matched to a gene: 9. Germline V lookup: CDR1 SGHVS, CDR2 FQNEAQ. This CDR3 is CASSLGPGGIGNYGYTF. The CDR3 coding sequence is TGTGCCAGCAGCTTAGGGCCAGGGGGCATAGGAAACTATGGCTACACCTTC.

This clone appeared a single time. This chain connects TRBV9 to TRBJ2-2; 7 positions agree with TRBD2. The V and J ends lost 1 base and 5 bases, in that order; junction bases with no gene match: 11. The length of the CDR3 is 17 residues. Germline CDR1 is SGDLS and CDR2 is YYNGEE. The CDR3 bases are TGTGCCAGCAGCGTACTCCCAAGGCTAGCGGAGACCGGGGAGCTGTTTTTT. This translates into CASSVLPRLAETGELFF.

Only one count was recorded for this clone. The genes are TRBV29-1 and TRBJ2-3, with 8 bases identical to TRBD2. Trimming took 6 bases from V and 2 from J; bases not matched to a gene: 7. The CDR3 sequence is 14 residues long. The germline V gene has CDR1 SQVTM and CDR2 ANQGSEA. This chain's CDR3 is CSVTSGGNTDTQYF. CDR3 in DNA: TGCAGCGTAACGAGCGGGGGAAACACAGATACGCAGTATTTT.

This clone was detected only once. The chain employs TRBV7-9 and TRBJ2-1, with D perhaps TRBD2 (5 bases). The CDR3 totals 15 residues. Germline V gene sequence: CDR1 SEHNR, CDR2 FQNEAQ (reference sequence). V lost 4 bases to trimming and J lost 7 bases, with 17 bases between them. The CDR3 coding sequence is TGTGCCAGCAGCTACGGGAACTCCCCCCCTAATGAGCAGTTCTTC. This sequence encodes CASSYGNSPPNEQFF.

This clone was counted a single time. The J gene is TRBJ1-1, the V gene TRBV11-2; TRBD1 aligns across 8 bases. This CDR3 comprises 14 residues. The junction had 6 bases not matched to a gene; V was cut back by 5 bases and J by 4 bases. From germline, CDR1 is SGHAT and CDR2 FQNNGV. The CDR3 sequence: CASSANRGFTEAFF. DNA of the CDR3: TGTGCCAGCAGCGCAAACAGGGGGTTCACTGAAGCTTTCTTT.

The chain couples TRBV7-9 to TRBJ2-7, with D possibly being TRBD1 (6 bases). V was clipped by 5 bases and J by 2 bases, with 19 bases between them. Germline CDR1 reads SEHNR; CDR2 reads FQNEAQ (reference sequence). The CDR3 consists of 16 residues. CDR3 residues: CASSQSEAGATYEQYF. The CDR3 DNA sequence: TGTGCCAGCAGCCAAAGTGAGGCAGGGGCGACCTACGAGCAGTACTTC.

V gene TRBV6-1 combines with J gene TRBJ1-4; 11 bases align to TRBD1. Germline trimming cut 6 bases from V and 8 bases from J; bases unmatched to any gene: 8. The length of the CDR3 is 15 residues. Looked up from germline, CDR1 is MNHNS and CDR2 is SASEGT. CDR3 sequence: CASSPGTGGREKLFF. In DNA, the CDR3 is TGTGCCAGCAGCCCGGGGACAGGGGGAAGGGAAAAACTGTTTTTT.

The chain combines TRBV10-2 with TRBJ1-2; D remains unclear. This CDR3 is built from 11 residues. Per germline, CDR1 WSHSY and CDR2 SAAADI. V lost 6 bases, J lost 6 bases, and 8 bases lay in between. The DNA for the CDR3 is TGCGCCAGCAGAGCAACCGATGGCTACACCTTC. This translates into CASRATDGYTF.

This chain uses TRBV27 with TRBJ2-1; 8 bases agree with TRBD2. This CDR3 region has 16 residues. The junction had 16 bases not matched to a gene; V was cut back by 7 bases and J by 8 bases. In germline, CDR1 is MNHEY, CDR2 SMNVEV (reference sequence). This chain's CDR3 is CASTAGSGRRGYEQFF. Written as DNA, the CDR3 is TGTGCCAGCACCGCGGGGAGCGGGAGAAGGGGCTATGAGCAGTTCTTC.

The DNA of the CDR3 is TGCGCCAGCAGCTTCCAGGATCGGAGGAACGAGCAGTACTTC. It codes for CASSFQDRRNEQYF. The chain recombines TRBV5-1 with TRBJ2-7; D perhaps matches TRBD2 (5 bases). Between the trimmed V and J ends, which lost 2 bases and 5 bases, there was a span of 14 bases. The CDR3 runs to 14 residues. Germline CDR1 is SGHRS and CDR2 is YFSETQ.